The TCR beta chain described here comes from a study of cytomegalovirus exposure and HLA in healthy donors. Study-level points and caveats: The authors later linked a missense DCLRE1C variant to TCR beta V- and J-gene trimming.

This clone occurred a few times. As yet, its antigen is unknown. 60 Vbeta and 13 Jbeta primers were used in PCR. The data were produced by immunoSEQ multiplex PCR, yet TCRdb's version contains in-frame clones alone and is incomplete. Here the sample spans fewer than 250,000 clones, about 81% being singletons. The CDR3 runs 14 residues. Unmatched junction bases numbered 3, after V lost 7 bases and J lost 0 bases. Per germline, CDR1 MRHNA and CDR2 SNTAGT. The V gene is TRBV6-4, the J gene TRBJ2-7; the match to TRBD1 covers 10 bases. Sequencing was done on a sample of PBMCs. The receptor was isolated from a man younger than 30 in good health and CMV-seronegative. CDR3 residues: CASKGTGDSYEQYF. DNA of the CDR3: TGTGCCAGCAAAGGGACAGGGGACTCCTACGAGCAGTACTTC.